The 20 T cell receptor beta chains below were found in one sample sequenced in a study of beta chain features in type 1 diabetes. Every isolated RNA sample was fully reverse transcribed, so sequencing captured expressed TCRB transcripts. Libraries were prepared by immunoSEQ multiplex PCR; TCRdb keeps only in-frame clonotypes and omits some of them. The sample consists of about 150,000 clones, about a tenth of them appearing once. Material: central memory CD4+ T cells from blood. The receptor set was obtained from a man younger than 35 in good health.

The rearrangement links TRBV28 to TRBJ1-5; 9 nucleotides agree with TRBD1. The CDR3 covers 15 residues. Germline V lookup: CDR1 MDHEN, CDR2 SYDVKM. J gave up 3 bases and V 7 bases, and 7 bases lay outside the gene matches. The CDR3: CASTTGTGNNQPQHF. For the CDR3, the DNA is TGTGCCAGCACAACCGGGACAGGGAACAATCAGCCCCAGCATTTT.

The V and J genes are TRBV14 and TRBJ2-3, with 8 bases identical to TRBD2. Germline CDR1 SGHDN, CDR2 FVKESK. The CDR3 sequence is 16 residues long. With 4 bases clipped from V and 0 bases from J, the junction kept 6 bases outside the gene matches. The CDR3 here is CASSPRGGASTDTQYF. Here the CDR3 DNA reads TGTGCCAGCAGCCCCCGGGGGGGGGCGAGCACAGATACGCAGTATTTT. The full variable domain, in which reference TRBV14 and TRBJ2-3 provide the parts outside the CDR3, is EAGVTQFPSHSVIEKGQTVTLRCDPISGHDNLYWYRRVMGKEIKFLLHFVKESKQDESGMPNNRFLAERTGGTYSTLKVQPAELEDSGVYFCASSPRGGASTDTQYFGPGTRLTVL.

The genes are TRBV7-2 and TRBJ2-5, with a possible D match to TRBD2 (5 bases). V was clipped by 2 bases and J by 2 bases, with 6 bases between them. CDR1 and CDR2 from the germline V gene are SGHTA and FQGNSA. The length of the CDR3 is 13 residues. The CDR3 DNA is TGTGCCAGCAGCTTAAGCGGACAAGAGACCCAGTACTTC. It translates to CASSLSGQETQYF.

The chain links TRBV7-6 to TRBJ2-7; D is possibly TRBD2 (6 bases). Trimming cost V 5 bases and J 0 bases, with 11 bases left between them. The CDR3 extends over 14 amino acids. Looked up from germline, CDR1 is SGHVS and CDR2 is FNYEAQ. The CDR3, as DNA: TGTGCCAGCAGCCGAGCGGGTAACTCCTACGAGCAGTACTTC. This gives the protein CASSRAGNSYEQYF.

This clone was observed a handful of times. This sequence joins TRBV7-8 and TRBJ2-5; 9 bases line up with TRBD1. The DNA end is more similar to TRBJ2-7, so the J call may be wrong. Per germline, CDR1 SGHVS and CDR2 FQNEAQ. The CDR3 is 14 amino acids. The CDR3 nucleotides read TGTGCCAGCAGCGACCGGGACAGGGTCCACGAGCAGTACTTC. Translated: CASSDRDRVHEQYF.

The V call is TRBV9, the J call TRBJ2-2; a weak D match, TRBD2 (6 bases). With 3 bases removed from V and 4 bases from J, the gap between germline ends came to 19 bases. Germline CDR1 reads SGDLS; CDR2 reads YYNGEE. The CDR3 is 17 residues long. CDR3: CASSARTSGLGTGELFF. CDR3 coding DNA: TGTGCCAGCAGCGCCCGGACAAGCGGGTTAGGCACCGGGGAGCTGTTTTTT.

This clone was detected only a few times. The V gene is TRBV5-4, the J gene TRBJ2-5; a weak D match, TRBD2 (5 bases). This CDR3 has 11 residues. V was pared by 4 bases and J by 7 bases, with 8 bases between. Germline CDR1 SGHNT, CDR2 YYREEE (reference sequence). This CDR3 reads CASSIAGTQYF. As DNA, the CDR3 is TGTGCCAGCAGCATCGCGGGGACCCAGTACTTC.

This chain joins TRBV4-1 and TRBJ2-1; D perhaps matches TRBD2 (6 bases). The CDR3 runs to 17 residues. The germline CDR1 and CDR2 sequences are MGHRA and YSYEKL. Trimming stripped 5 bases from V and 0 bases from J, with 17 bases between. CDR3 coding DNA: TGCGCCAGCAGCGACAGTCTAGCGCCAGGCTCCTACAATGAGCAGTTCTTC. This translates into CASSDSLAPGSYNEQFF.

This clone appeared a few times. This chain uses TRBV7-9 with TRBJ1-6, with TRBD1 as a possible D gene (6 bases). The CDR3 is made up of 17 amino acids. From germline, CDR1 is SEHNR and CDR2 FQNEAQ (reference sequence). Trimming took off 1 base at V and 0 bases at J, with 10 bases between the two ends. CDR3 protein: CASSLGQGSSYNSPLHF. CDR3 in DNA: TGTGCCAGCAGCTTAGGGCAGGGGAGCTCCTATAATTCACCCCTCCACTTT.

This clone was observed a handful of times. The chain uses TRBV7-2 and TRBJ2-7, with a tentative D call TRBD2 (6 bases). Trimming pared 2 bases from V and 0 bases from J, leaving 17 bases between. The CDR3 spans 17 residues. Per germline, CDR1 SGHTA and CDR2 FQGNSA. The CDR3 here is CASSLSGGVGGSYEQYF. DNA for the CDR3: TGTGCCAGCAGCTTATCGGGTGGAGTCGGGGGCTCCTACGAGCAGTACTTC.

Here the CDR3 reads CASSVGTGGRGEQYF. In DNA form, the CDR3 reads TGTGCCAGCAGCGTAGGGACAGGGGGACGGGGCGAGCAGTACTTC. The V and J genes are TRBV9 and TRBJ2-7; 10 bases match TRBD1. Germline V gene lookup returns CDR1 SGDLS and CDR2 YYNGEE. The CDR3 is made up of 15 amino acids. Trimming removed 0 bases from V and 6 bases from J; junction bases left unmatched: 6.

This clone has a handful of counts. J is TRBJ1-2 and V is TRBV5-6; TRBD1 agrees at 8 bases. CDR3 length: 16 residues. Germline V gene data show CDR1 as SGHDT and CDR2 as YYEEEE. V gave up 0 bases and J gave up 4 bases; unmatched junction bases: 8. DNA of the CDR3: TGTGCCAGCAGCTTGGAGGGGCCGACAGGGGTCTATGGCTACACCTTC. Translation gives CASSLEGPTGVYGYTF.

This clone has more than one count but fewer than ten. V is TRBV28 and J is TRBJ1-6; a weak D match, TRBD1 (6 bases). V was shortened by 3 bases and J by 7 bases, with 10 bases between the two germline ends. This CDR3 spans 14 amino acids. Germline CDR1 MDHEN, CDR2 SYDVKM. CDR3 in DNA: TGTGCCAGCAGTTTTCCAGGGGAGAATTCACCCCTCCACTTT. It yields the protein CASSFPGENSPLHF.

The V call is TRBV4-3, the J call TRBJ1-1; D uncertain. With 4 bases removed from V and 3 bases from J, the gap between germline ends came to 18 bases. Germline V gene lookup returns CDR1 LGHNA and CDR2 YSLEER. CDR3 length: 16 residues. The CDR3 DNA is TGCGCCAGCAGCCCGGGCTCGGGAAGGAGGGACACTGAAGCTTTCTTT. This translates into CASSPGSGRRDTEAFF.

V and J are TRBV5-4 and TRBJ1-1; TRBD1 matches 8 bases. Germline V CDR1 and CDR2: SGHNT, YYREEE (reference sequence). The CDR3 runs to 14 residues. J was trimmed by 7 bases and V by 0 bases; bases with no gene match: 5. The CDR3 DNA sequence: TGTGCCAGCAGCTTGGCCCAGGGGGCGAATGAAGCTTTCTTT. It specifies CASSLAQGANEAFF.

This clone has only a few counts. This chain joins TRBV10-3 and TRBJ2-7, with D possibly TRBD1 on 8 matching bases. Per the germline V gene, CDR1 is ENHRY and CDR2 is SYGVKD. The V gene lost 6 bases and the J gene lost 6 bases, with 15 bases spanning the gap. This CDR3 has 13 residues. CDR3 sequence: CAISKTGEGEQYF. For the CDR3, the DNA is TGTGCCATCAGCAAGACAGGGGAGGGCGAGCAGTACTTC.

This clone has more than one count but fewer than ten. DNA of the CDR3: TGTGCCAGTAGCGGAGGGGCAACTAATGAAAAACTGTTTTTT. This encodes CASSGGATNEKLFF. V usage is TRBV19 and J usage is TRBJ1-4; perhaps TRBD1 as D (5 bases). Germline CDR1 LNHDA, CDR2 SQIVND (reference sequence). Trimming shortened V by 6 bases and J by 0 bases, and 8 bases separated the two germline ends. This CDR3 region has 14 residues.

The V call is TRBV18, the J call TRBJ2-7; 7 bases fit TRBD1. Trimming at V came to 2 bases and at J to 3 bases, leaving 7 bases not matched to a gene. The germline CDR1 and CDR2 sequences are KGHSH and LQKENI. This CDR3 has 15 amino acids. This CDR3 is CASSPSRQGSYEQYF. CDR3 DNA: TGTGCCAGCTCACCATCGAGACAGGGTAGCTACGAGCAGTACTTC.

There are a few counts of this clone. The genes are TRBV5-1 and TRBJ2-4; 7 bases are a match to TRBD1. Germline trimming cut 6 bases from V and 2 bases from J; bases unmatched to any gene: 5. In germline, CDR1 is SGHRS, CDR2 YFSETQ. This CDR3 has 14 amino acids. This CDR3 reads CASTEGATKNIQYF. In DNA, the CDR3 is TGCGCCAGCACCGAGGGGGCGACCAAAAACATTCAGTACTTC.

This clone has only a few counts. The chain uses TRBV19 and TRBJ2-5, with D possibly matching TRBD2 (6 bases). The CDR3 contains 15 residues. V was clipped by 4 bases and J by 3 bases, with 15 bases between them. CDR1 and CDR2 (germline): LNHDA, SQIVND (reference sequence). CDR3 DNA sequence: TGTGCCAGTAGTACTCTGCCGGGACTCAAAGAGACCCAGTACTTC. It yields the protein CASSTLPGLKETQYF.